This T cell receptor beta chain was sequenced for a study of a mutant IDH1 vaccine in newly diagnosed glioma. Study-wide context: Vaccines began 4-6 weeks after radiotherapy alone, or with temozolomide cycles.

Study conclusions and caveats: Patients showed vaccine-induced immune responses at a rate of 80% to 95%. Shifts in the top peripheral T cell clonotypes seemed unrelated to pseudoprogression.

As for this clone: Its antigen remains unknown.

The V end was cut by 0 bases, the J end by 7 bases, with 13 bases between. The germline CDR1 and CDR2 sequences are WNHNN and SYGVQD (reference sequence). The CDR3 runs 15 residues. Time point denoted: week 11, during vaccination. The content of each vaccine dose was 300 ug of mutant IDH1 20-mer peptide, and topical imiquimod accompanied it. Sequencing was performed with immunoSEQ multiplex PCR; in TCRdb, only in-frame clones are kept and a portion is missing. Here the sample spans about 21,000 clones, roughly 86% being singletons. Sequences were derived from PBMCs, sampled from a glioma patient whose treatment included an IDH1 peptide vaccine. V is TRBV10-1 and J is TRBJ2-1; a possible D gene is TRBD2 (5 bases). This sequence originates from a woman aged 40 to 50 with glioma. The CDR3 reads CASSESAGGLNEQFF. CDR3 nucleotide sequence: TGCGCCAGCAGTGAGTCGGCGGGTGGGCTAAATGAGCAGTTCTTC.